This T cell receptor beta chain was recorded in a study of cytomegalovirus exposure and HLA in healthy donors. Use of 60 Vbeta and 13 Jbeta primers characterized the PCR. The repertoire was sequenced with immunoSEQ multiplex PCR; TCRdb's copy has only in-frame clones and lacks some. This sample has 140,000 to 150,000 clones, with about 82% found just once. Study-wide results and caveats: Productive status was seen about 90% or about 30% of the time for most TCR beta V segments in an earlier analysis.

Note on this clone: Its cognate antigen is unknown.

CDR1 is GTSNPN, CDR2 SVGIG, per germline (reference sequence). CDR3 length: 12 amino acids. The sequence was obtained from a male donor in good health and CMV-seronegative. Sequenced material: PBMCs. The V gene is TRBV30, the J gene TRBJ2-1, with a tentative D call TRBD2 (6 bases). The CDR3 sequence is CAGGPGYNEQFF. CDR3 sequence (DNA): TGTGCGGGGGGTCCGGGGTACAATGAGCAGTTCTTC.